Below, one T cell receptor (beta chain) is given with its context. Deep was the level at which the assay was run. Genomic DNA of every subset was divided equally among multiple immunoSEQ plates. Profiled with immunoSEQ multiplex PCR; TCRdb holds only in-frame clones, not every one. The sample carries roughly 2,500,000 clones, 80% to 95% recorded once. Healthy HIV-negative adults with no recent acute infections or vaccinations were recruited as donors. The sample belongs to a study of shared clonotypes between healthy human individuals. The TCR sequence derives from a young man in good health. Some clones in this sample may be carry-over from other donors' samples. Sequenced sample: naive CD4+ T cells from PBMCs. Subset indicated: CD45RA+ positively selected.

The CDR3 nucleotides are TGTGCCATCAGTGTTTCGGGGACAACACAAGAGACCCAGTACTTC. Residues: CAISVSGTTQETQYF. The rearrangement joins TRBV10-3 to TRBJ2-5; tentative D call: TRBD1 (6 bases). V shed 4 bases and J shed 2 bases, with 14 bases lying between them. The CDR3 is made up of 15 amino acids. Germline CDR1 reads ENHRY; CDR2 reads SYGVKD.